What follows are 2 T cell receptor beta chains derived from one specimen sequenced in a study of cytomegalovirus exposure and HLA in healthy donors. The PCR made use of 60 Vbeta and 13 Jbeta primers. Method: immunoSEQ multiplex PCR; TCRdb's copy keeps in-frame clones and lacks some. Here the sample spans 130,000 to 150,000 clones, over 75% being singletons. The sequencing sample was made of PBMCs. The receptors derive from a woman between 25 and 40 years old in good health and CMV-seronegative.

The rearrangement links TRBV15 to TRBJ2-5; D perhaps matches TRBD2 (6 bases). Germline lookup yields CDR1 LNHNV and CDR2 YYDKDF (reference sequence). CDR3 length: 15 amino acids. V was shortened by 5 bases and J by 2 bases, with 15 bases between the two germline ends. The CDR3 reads CATSLGGSEQETQYF. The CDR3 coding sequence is TGTGCCACCAGCCTGGGGGGTAGCGAGCAAGAGACCCAGTACTTC.

The CDR3 here is CAWRTGYNSPLHF. DNA of the CDR3: TGTGCCTGGCGGACAGGGTATAATTCACCCCTCCACTTT. V gene TRBV30 combines with J gene TRBJ1-6; 8 nucleotides agree with TRBD1. Losses at the gene ends were 5 bases for V and 4 bases for J; bases not matched to a gene: 1. CDR1 and CDR2 from the germline V gene are GTSNPN and SVGIG (reference sequence). The CDR3 totals 13 residues.